The 32 T cell receptor beta chains below all came from one sample that was sequenced in a study of blood T cell repertoires in COVID-19. Method: immunoSEQ multiplex PCR; TCRdb's copy keeps in-frame clones and lacks some. The sample shows some 160,000 clones, about 86% of them seen only once. Sample: peripheral blood. The receptors stem from a man in his 70s with active or convalescent COVID-19.

This chain uses TRBV29-1 with TRBJ1-5, with 7 bases fitting TRBD1. This CDR3 is built from 14 residues. With V trimmed by 6 bases and J by 3 bases, 8 bases remained unmatched. Germline-derived CDR1 and CDR2 are SQVTM and ANQGSEA. As DNA, the CDR3 is TGCAGCGTGGGCGGGGACAGCCACAATCAGCCCCAGCATTTT. It translates to CSVGGDSHNQPQHF.

The V gene is TRBV4-3, the J gene TRBJ1-2; D remains ambiguous. This CDR3 has 14 amino acids. CDR1 is LGHNA and CDR2 is YSLEER in the germline V gene. V was cut by 0 bases and J by 1 base, with 6 bases left in between. CDR3 sequence (DNA): TGCGCCAGCAGCCAAGAGCACAGTAACTATGGCTACACCTTC. Amino acid sequence: CASSQEHSNYGYTF.

Comments on this clone: Other nucleotide sequences from this sample produce the same CDR3. This chain uses TRBV9 with TRBJ2-7, with 16 bases aligning to TRBD2. Losses at the gene ends were 3 bases for V and 4 bases for J; bases not matched to a gene: 1. The germline V gene has CDR1 SGDLS and CDR2 YYNGEE. The CDR3 extends over 15 amino acids. The CDR3 sequence is CASSEGLAGGYEQYF. In DNA form, the CDR3 reads TGTGCCAGCAGCGAGGGACTAGCGGGAGGGTACGAGCAGTACTTC.

The CDR3 bases are TGCGCCAGCAGCCAAGATGCGGCGCTAGGAGGACGGGAGACCCAGTACTTC. Protein sequence: CASSQDAALGGRETQYF. V usage is TRBV4-3 and J usage is TRBJ2-5, with TRBD2 as a possible D gene (5 bases). Germline V gene sequence: CDR1 LGHNA, CDR2 YSLEER. The CDR3 loop spans 17 amino acids. V lost 0 bases to trimming and J lost 5 bases, with 19 bases between them.

The chain recombines TRBV6-5 with TRBJ1-5; TRBD1 might be the D (6 bases). Germline CDR1 and CDR2: MNHEY and SVGAGI. The CDR3 spans 13 residues. The germline V and J ends were trimmed by 7 bases and 6 bases, with 13 bases remaining between them. The DNA for the CDR3 is TGTGCCAGCACCCGAGGGGGACGTCAGCCCCAGCATTTT. Translating gives CASTRGGRQPQHF.

This clone was found a few times. This chain joins TRBV7-9 and TRBJ2-1, with a possible D match to TRBD2 (5 bases). Germline loops: CDR1 SEHNR, CDR2 FQNEAQ (reference sequence). The CDR3 sequence is 14 residues long. V lost 8 bases and J 1 base, leaving 12 bases between the germline ends. The CDR3 loop reads CASGRRSSYNEQFF. The CDR3 DNA is TGTGCCAGCGGTAGGAGGAGTTCCTACAATGAGCAGTTCTTC. The variable domain in full, with the rest retrieved from reference TRBV7-9 and TRBJ2-1, is DTGVSQNPRHKITKRGQNVTFRCDPISEHNRLYWYRQTLGQGPEFLTYFQNEAQLEKSRLLSDRFSAERPKGSFSTLEIQRTEQGDSAMYLCASGRRSSYNEQFFGPGTRLTVL.

The chain recombines TRBV19 with TRBJ1-2; weak D call: TRBD1 (5 bases). The germline gives CDR1 LNHDA, CDR2 SQIVND (reference sequence). V shed 6 bases and J shed 5 bases, with 10 bases lying between them. The CDR3 runs to 12 residues. The CDR3 region is CASSPGTYGYTF. CDR3 DNA sequence: TGTGCCAGTAGCCCCGGGACTTATGGCTACACCTTC.

The chain recombines TRBV19 with TRBJ2-5; D is perhaps TRBD2 (6 bases). The V and J ends lost 5 bases and 5 bases respectively, with 21 bases between them. Germline lookup yields CDR1 LNHDA and CDR2 SQIVND (reference sequence). The CDR3 has 16 amino acids. In DNA, the CDR3 is TGTGCCAGTAGTCTCAATAGCGGCGAGTGGGAGGAGACCCAGTACTTC. This codes for CASSLNSGEWEETQYF.

The chain recombines TRBV7-2 with TRBJ2-1; maybe TRBD1 (6 bases). Trimming cost V 1 base and J 3 bases, with 13 bases left between them. The length of the CDR3 is 16 residues. Germline V gene sequence: CDR1 SGHTA, CDR2 FQGNSA. For the CDR3, the DNA is TGTGCCAGCAGCTTAGTAGGGGGACAAGACTACAATGAGCAGTTCTTC. This encodes CASSLVGGQDYNEQFF.

The rearrangement links TRBV24-1 to TRBJ2-3; possible D gene TRBD1, 5 bases. V lost 4 bases and J 0 bases, leaving 13 bases between the germline ends. CDR3 length: 16 amino acids. Germline assignment: CDR1 KGHDR and CDR2 SFDVKD. The CDR3 DNA is TGTGCCACCAGTGAGTATGCAGGGTCTAGCACAGATACGCAGTATTTT. Translated: CATSEYAGSSTDTQYF.

This clone was seen only once. V is TRBV7-3 and J is TRBJ2-2, with 8 nucleotides matching TRBD2. V dropped 5 bases and J dropped 6; count of bases not matched to a gene: 11. The germline CDR1 and CDR2 sequences are SGHTA and FQGTGA. The CDR3 is 16 residues long. The CDR3 here is CASSPLIAGPSGELFF. In nucleotides, the CDR3 is TGTGCCAGCAGCCCCCTAATAGCGGGGCCGTCCGGGGAGCTGTTTTTT.

The chain couples TRBV7-2 to TRBJ2-3; D might be TRBD2 (6 bases). The CDR3 loop spans 13 amino acids. Germline V gene sequence: CDR1 SGHTA, CDR2 FQGNSA. Trimming took 4 bases from V and 8 from J, leaving 13 bases between them. DNA for the CDR3: TGTGCCAGCAGCTCACCACCAGCGGGTACGCAGTATTTT. It specifies CASSSPPAGTQYF.

This rearrangement joins TRBV15 to TRBJ1-3, with D possibly matching TRBD1 (5 bases). The CDR3 has 13 amino acids. V was cut by 8 bases and J by 0 bases, with 8 bases left in between. Germline CDR1 is LNHNV and CDR2 is YYDKDF (reference sequence). CDR3: CATRQSSGNTIYF. CDR3 bases: TGTGCCACCCGACAGTCCTCTGGAAACACCATATATTTT. Together with reference TRBV15 and TRBJ1-3, the CDR3 gives the full variable domain: DAMVIQNPRYQVTQFGKPVTLSCSQTLNHNVMYWYQQKSSQAPKLLFHYYDKDFNNEADTPDNFQSRRPNTSFCFLDIRSPGLGDTAMYLCATRQSSGNTIYFGEGSWLTVV.

In its sample, this clone was seen a few times. The chain recombines TRBV30 with TRBJ1-5; no firm D call. The V end was cut by 5 bases, the J end by 3 bases, with 11 bases between. The CDR3 is 13 amino acids. CDR1 is GTSNPN and CDR2 is SVGIG in the germline V gene (reference sequence). Here the CDR3 reads CAWSNTDNQPQHF. As DNA, the CDR3 is TGTGCCTGGTCGAACACCGACAATCAGCCCCAGCATTTT.

This chain links TRBV7-2 with TRBJ2-5; 14 bases match TRBD2. CDR1 and CDR2 (germline): SGHTA, FQGNSA. J was trimmed by 3 bases and V by 1 base; bases with no gene match: 4. CDR3 length equals 17 residues. In nucleotides, the CDR3 is TGTGCCAGCAGCTTAGGGGTGACTAGCGGGGGGGAAGAGACCCAGTACTTC. Its protein is CASSLGVTSGGEETQYF.

The V call is TRBV7-2, the J call TRBJ1-5; perhaps TRBD1 as D (6 bases). This CDR3 is 17 amino acids long. Germline CDR1 is SGHTA and CDR2 is FQGNSA. The V gene lost 5 bases and the J gene lost 2 bases, with 19 bases spanning the gap. CDR3: CASSPKIPGGRNQPQHF. The CDR3 DNA is TGTGCCAGCAGCCCTAAAATACCGGGGGGCCGCAATCAGCCCCAGCATTTT.

The rearrangement joins TRBV5-4 to TRBJ2-7; no reliable D call. This CDR3 contains 13 residues. Germline V gives CDR1 SGHNT, CDR2 YYREEE (reference sequence). Trimming removed 4 bases at V and 2 bases at J, with 10 bases between. CDR3 nucleotide sequence: TGTGCCAGCAGCCCACAGAATACCTACGAGCAGTACTTC. It translates to CASSPQNTYEQYF.

The J gene is TRBJ1-5, the V gene TRBV6-1, with TRBD1 matching over 9 bases. J was trimmed by 4 bases and V by 4 bases; bases with no gene match: 8. Germline values: CDR1 MNHNS, CDR2 SASEGT. This CDR3 is built from 16 residues. CDR3 DNA sequence: TGTGCCAGCAGTGCAGCAGGACAGGGGCCGAATCAGCCCCAGCATTTT. Protein sequence: CASSAAGQGPNQPQHF.

V gene TRBV27 combines with J gene TRBJ2-3, with 7 bases lining up with TRBD2. V lost 2 bases, J lost 2 bases, and 7 bases stayed unmatched. The CDR3 is 16 amino acids. Germline V gene data show CDR1 as MNHEY and CDR2 as SMNVEV (reference sequence). CDR3 in DNA: TGTGCCAGCAGTTTACGAGCGGGAACGTTCACAGATACGCAGTATTTT. Protein: CASSLRAGTFTDTQYF.

The chain links TRBV6-2 or TRBV6-3 to TRBJ2-5; no reliable D call. Germline lookup yields CDR1 MNHEY and CDR2 SVGEGT. The CDR3 extends over 14 amino acids. Trimming stripped 2 bases from V and 4 bases from J, with 11 bases between. The CDR3 sequence: CASSYGQALETQYF. The CDR3, as DNA: TGTGCCAGCAGTTACGGTCAGGCCCTAGAGACCCAGTACTTC.

As regards this clone: An end of the junction does not agree with germline; a read error may underlie this. V usage is TRBV5-1 and J usage is TRBJ1-6; D gene unclear. This CDR3 has 12 residues. Germline lookup yields CDR1 SGHRS and CDR2 YFSETQ. CDR3 DNA: TGCGCCAGCAGCCAGCCGAGCGAGGCGTCCTACTTT. As protein: CASSQPSEASYF.

CDR3 nucleotides: TGTGCCAGCAGCTCCCAGCAGTGGAGTTACAATGAGCAGTTCTTC. Its protein product is CASSSQQWSYNEQFF. The chain employs TRBV7-2 and TRBJ2-1; D is undetermined. The V end was cut by 4 bases, the J end by 4 bases, with 14 bases between. This CDR3 contains 15 residues. Germline CDR1 reads SGHTA; CDR2 reads FQGNSA.

The V and J genes are TRBV7-2 and TRBJ2-7, with TRBD1 matching 7 bases. This CDR3 is 14 amino acids long. Looked up from germline, CDR1 is SGHTA and CDR2 is FQGNSA. V shed 5 bases, J shed 5 bases, and the junction held 9 bases outside the gene matches. The CDR3 DNA reads as TGTGCCAGCAGCCCGAGACAGGGTAGGGACGAGCAGTACTTC. It codes for CASSPRQGRDEQYF.

In its sample, this clone was seen a few times. The CDR3 protein is CASSFRDSETDTQYF. The CDR3 DNA sequence: TGTGCCAGCAGTTTCAGGGACAGCGAAACAGATACGCAGTATTTT. The chain links TRBV27 to TRBJ2-3; the match to TRBD1 covers 7 bases. Unmatched junction bases numbered 6, after V lost 3 bases and J lost 3 bases. The CDR3 has 15 amino acids. In germline, CDR1 is MNHEY, CDR2 SMNVEV (reference sequence).

The chain carries TRBV21-1 and TRBJ2-1; the table's D call TRBD1 went unverified against the DNA. TRBV21-1 is recorded as a pseudogene. This CDR3 contains 13 residues. CDR3 sequence: CASLGTAYNEQFF. The CDR3 DNA reads TGTGCCAGCCTGGGGACAGCATACAATGAGCAGTTCTTC.

Details on this clone: One end of the junction fails to match germline, which may point to a read error. The chain recombines TRBV19 with TRBJ2-4, with 9 bases that match TRBD1. Germline CDR1 is LNHDA and CDR2 is SQIVND (reference sequence). This CDR3 is 15 amino acids long. The CDR3 sequence: CASSISGTGRDIQYF. CDR3 nucleotides: TGTGCCAGCAGTATATCGGGGACAGGGAGGGACATTCAGTACTTC.

The V call is TRBV11-2, the J call TRBJ2-5; D remains unclear. Germline V gene lookup returns CDR1 SGHAT and CDR2 FQNNGV. V lost 1 base and J lost 5, with 14 bases in between. The CDR3 contains 15 residues. CDR3 in DNA: TGTGCCAGCAGCTTAGCATCCCCGCCCGGTGAGACCCAGTACTTC. It encodes CASSLASPPGETQYF.

This clone has a handful of counts. The chain employs TRBV5-4 and TRBJ2-1; 8 bases line up with TRBD2. The CDR3 runs to 12 residues. Per the germline V gene, CDR1 is SGHNT and CDR2 is YYREEE (reference sequence). Trimming at V came to 4 bases and at J to 7 bases, leaving 1 base not matched to a gene. CDR3 amino acids: CASSPGGNEQFF. The CDR3 bases are TGTGCCAGCAGCCCGGGGGGGAATGAGCAGTTCTTC.

The V gene is TRBV5-5, the J gene TRBJ1-1, with D possibly being TRBD1 (6 bases). The ends were cut back, 0 bases at V and 1 base at J, with 10 bases in the middle. Germline values: CDR1 SGHKS, CDR2 YYEKEE (reference sequence). This CDR3 spans 15 amino acids. CDR3 loop: CASSLAAGANTEAFF. The DNA of the CDR3 is TGTGCCAGCAGCTTGGCTGCAGGGGCGAACACTGAAGCTTTCTTT.

Only one count was recorded for this clone. The J gene is TRBJ1-2, the V gene TRBV6-2 or TRBV6-3, with 8 bases identical to TRBD1. Germline V gives CDR1 MNHEY, CDR2 SVGEGT. The CDR3 consists of 15 residues. Trimming at V came to 4 bases and at J to 8 bases, leaving 12 bases not matched to a gene. CDR3 loop: CASSSYQGAMRGYTF. In DNA form, the CDR3 reads TGTGCCAGCAGTTCCTACCAGGGGGCGATGAGGGGCTACACCTTC.

The chain carries TRBV2 and TRBJ2-2; 10 bases are shared with TRBD1. The V gene's germline CDR1 is SNHLY and CDR2 FYNNEI. This CDR3 region has 16 residues. V lost 4 bases and J lost 3; bases outside the gene matches: 5. In DNA form, the CDR3 reads TGTGCCAGCAGTGGAGGGGGGACAGGGGACACCGGGGAGCTGTTTTTT. This translates into CASSGGGTGDTGELFF.

This clone appeared once. The genes are TRBV4-3 and TRBJ2-1, with 12 bases lining up with TRBD2. Germline lookup yields CDR1 LGHNA and CDR2 YSLEER. CDR3 size: 16 residues. The trim removed 4 bases at V and 2 bases at J, leaving 3 bases unmatched. The CDR3, as DNA: TGCGCCAGCAGCCCGCGGACTAGCGGGACCTACAATGAGCAGTTCTTC. Translating it yields CASSPRTSGTYNEQFF.